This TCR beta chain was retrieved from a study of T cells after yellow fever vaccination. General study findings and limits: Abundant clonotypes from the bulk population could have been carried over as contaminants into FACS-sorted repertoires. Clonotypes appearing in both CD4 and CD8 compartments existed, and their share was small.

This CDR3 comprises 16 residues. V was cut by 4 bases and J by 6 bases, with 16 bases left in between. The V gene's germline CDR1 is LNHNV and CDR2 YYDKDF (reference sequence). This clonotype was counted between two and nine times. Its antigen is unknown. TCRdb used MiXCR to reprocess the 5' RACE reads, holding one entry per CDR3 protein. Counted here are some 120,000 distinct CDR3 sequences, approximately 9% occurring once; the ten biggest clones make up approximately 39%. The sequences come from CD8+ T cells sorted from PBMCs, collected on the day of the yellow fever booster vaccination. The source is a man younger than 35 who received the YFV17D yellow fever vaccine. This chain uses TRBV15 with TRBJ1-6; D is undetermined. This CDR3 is CATSTEAGYSNSPLHF. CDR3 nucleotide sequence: TGTGCCACCAGCACGGAGGCAGGTTATAGTAATTCACCCCTCCACTTT.